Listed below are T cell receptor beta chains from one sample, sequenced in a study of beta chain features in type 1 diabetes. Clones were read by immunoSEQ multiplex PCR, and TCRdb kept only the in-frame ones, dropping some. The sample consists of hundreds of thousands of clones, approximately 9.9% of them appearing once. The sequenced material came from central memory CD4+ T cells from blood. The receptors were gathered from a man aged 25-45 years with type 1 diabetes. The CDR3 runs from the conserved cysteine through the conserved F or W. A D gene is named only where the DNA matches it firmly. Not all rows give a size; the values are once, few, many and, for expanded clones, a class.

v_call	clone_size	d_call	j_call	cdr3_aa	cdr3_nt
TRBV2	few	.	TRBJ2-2	CASSEARSVGTGELFF	TGTGCCAGCAGTGAGGCCCGCAGCGTTGGGACCGGGGAGCTGTTTTTT
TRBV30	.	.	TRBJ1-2	CAWNDRTNYGYTF	TGTGCCTGGAACGACAGGACTAACTATGGCTACACCTTC
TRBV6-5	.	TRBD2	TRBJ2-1	CASRGSGGSYNEQFF	TGTGCCAGCAGGGGCTCGGGGGGCTCCTACAATGAGCAGTTCTTC
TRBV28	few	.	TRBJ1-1	CASSGGARSNTEAFF	TGTGCCAGCAGTGGGGGAGCACGCTCGAACACTGAAGCTTTCTTT
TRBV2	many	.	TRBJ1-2	CASSGETANYGYTF	TGTGCCAGCAGTGGCGAGACCGCTAACTATGGCTACACCTTC
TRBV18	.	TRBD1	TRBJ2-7	CASSPGQADEQYF	TGTGCCAGCTCACCCGGACAGGCGGACGAGCAGTACTTC
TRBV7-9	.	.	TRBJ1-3	CASSWGSGNTIYF	TGTGCCAGCTCCTGGGGCAGTGGAAACACCATATATTTT
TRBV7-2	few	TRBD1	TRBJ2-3	CASTLGQGDTQYF	TGTGCCAGCACCCTTGGACAGGGGGATACGCAGTATTTT
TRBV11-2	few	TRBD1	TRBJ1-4	CASSLGTDRGFNEKLFF	TGTGCCAGCAGCTTAGGAACGGACAGGGGATTTAATGAAAAACTGTTTTTT
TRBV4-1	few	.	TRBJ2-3	CASSQEKGRGTDTQYF	TGCGCCAGCAGCCAAGAGAAAGGCAGGGGCACAGATACGCAGTATTTT
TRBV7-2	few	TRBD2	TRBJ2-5	CASSPGPGLAGGPQETQYF	TGTGCCAGCAGCCCTGGACCGGGGCTAGCGGGGGGGCCTCAAGAGACCCAGTACTTC
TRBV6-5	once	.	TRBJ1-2	CASSYPGNYGYTF	TGTGCCAGCAGTTACCCGGGTAACTATGGCTACACCTTC
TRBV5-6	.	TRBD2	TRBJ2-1	CASSSGTIYYNEQFF	TGTGCCAGCAGCAGCGGGACTATCTACTACAATGAGCAGTTCTTC
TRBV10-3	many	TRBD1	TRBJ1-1	CAISGDGQGAGEAFF	TGTGCCATCAGTGGGGATGGACAGGGGGCTGGTGAAGCTTTCTTT
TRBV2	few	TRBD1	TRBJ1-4	CASRVTGYGEKLFF	TGTGCCAGCAGGGTGACAGGGTATGGTGAAAAACTGTTTTTT
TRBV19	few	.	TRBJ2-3	CASSPLAITDTQYF	TGTGCCAGTAGTCCCCTCGCTATCACAGATACGCAGTATTTT
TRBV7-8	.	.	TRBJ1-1	CASSFTGRNTEAFF	TGTGCCAGCAGCTTCACAGGGCGGAACACTGAAGCTTTCTTT
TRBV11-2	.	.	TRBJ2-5	CASSLTGPETQYF	TGTGCCAGCAGCTTAACAGGGCCAGAGACCCAGTACTTC
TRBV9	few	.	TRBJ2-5	CASSKVSRGETQYF	TGTGCCAGCAGCAAGGTCTCCCGGGGAGAGACCCAGTACTTC
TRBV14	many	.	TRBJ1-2	CASSRTRATGYTF	TGTGCCAGCAGCAGGACGAGGGCTACCGGCTACACCTTC
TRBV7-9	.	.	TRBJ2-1	CAIPRGAGGNNEQFF	TGTGCCATCCCGAGGGGTGCAGGTGGGAACAATGAGCAGTTCTTC
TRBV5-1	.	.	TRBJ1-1	CASSYLGGTEAFF	TGCGCCAGCAGCTACCTTGGTGGCACTGAAGCTTTCTTT
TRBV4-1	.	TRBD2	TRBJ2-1	CASSLGLAESYNEQFF	TGCGCCAGCAGTCTCGGACTAGCGGAGTCCTACAATGAGCAGTTCTTC